This entry features one T cell receptor (beta chain) sequence. Its antigen target is currently unknown. No base qualities exist here, and no much larger clone lies one base off it. The immunoSEQ Assay, a bias-controlled multiplex PCR, was used to amplify TCRbeta CDR3 regions from genomic DNA. Per the authors' processing: Within the assay, amplification of reference gene primers was used to estimate how many nucleated cells each sample contained. To quantify the absolute abundance of each unique TCRbeta CDR3 rearrangement, sequence reads were collapsed and filtered. For each sample, productive Simpson clonality was calculated as the square root of Simpson's diversity index over productive rearrangements. What TCRdb holds here is the immuneACCESS table cut down to in-frame rearrangements. Part of the clones is not present; checked against another copy, under half of the missing clones reflect an unresolved V gene, and the others are unexplained. D and trimming were read from the DNA, whereas the V and J calls and clone size are those reported in that table. The sample profile shows about 200,000 clones; around 90% of them were found once. Around 1.2% of the sample goes to the ten largest clones.

There are 13 amino acids in the CDR3, from cysteine to phenylalanine inclusive. Of all the DNA, just the CDR3 is kept, 39 bases in frame from base 1. V and J are truncated by 7 bases and 7 bases respectively, leaving an intervening sequence of 11 bases. CDR1 and CDR2 are drawn from the germline V gene: SNHLY, FYNNEI. The collaborating institutions used their own protocols to collect whole blood in K2EDTA tubes. Collaborator samples were shipped for TCRbeta analysis as frozen whole blood, isolated PBMCs, or DNA extracted from either sample type. This sample is drawn from a study of blood T cell repertoires in COVID-19 (dated by TCRdb to the early 2020s). In the study overall: The collaborator samples originated in the United States, Italy and Spain and spanned the acute and convalescent phases of COVID-19. The material from the prospective study consisted of cDNA or gDNA derived from T cells, B-cell-depleted T cells, or PBMCs. The dataset comprised deeply sampled blood TCRbeta repertoires from subjects exposed to, actively infected with, or recovered from COVID-19. A freely available public database, intended as a resource for researchers studying the immune response to SARS-CoV-2, is where the repertoires were released. Samples came from the ongoing ImmuneRACE study (first 160 participants) plus 1,254 subjects from 6 global collaborators. Sample metadata almost always included a de-identified subject ID, COVID-19 status, age in years and sex. HLA class I and class II types, where available, came from metadata supplied by the sample provider rather than from assay-based typing. Findings and caveats that apply to the study as a whole: The amount of clinical and demographic metadata varied by source and participant and was provided uncurated.

Sequencing was performed on peripheral blood. The sequence was collected from a man aged 25-40 years with acute or convalescent COVID-19. This chain joins TRBV2 to TRBJ1-6; no D gene is confidently identified. The sequenced DNA is TGTGCCAGCATAGGCCAGGTGAATTCACCCCTCCACTTT. It is translated as CASIGQVNSPLHF.